This record covers a single TCR beta chain. Sequence at one end of the junction differs from germline and may be a read error. Primers: 60 Vbeta forward and 13 Jbeta reverse. Here immunoSEQ multiplex PCR was the method, and the copy in TCRdb shows in-frame clones only, minus some. The sample includes about 83,000 clones, 81% of them seen just once. The data belong to a study of cytomegalovirus exposure and HLA in healthy donors. CDR3 length: 14 amino acids. Germline V gene lookup returns CDR1 SEHNR and CDR2 FQNEAQ (reference sequence). The sequence was obtained from a woman aged 25-40 years in good health and CMV-seronegative. The chain has TRBV7-9 and TRBJ2-5; 10 positions agree with TRBD1. The sample taken for sequencing was PBMCs. The CDR3 sequence: CSSSMGQGSETQYF. The CDR3 region has the DNA TGTTCCAGCAGCATGGGACAGGGGTCGGAGACCCAGTACTTC.